One and the same sample provided the 13 T cell receptor beta chains below, sequenced in a study of cytotoxic CD8 clonotypes in ibrutinib-treated CLL. The data were produced by immunoSEQ multiplex PCR, yet TCRdb's version contains in-frame clones alone and is incomplete. The repertoire holds some 200,000 clones, with roughly three quarters as singletons. This sample comprised PBMCs, obtained after 12 months of ibrutinib treatment. Receptor source: a human donor with chronic lymphocytic leukemia.

This clone showed up just once. J is TRBJ1-1 and V is TRBV6-7; a weak D match, TRBD1 (6 bases). TRBV6-7 is filed as an ORF, its function uncertain. CDR3 length: 16 amino acids. V dropped 5 bases and J dropped 3 bases, with 19 bases sitting between them. This chain's CDR3 is CASSAIGGGQDTEAFF. CDR3 DNA: TGTGCCAGCAGTGCTATCGGAGGGGGGCAGGACACTGAAGCTTTCTTT.

V gene TRBV7-2 combines with J gene TRBJ2-7; D may be TRBD1 or TRBD2 (5 bases each). CDR1 SGHTA and CDR2 FQGNSA come from the germline V gene. Trimming took off 1 base at V and 2 bases at J, with 21 bases between the two ends. The CDR3 totals 18 residues. This chain's CDR3 is CASSLGPHGEGNAYEQYF. As DNA, the CDR3 is TGTGCCAGCAGCTTAGGACCTCATGGTGAGGGGAACGCCTACGAGCAGTACTTC.

This chain links TRBV11-2 with TRBJ2-1, with 7 bases lining up with TRBD2. CDR1 is SGHAT, CDR2 FQNNGV, per germline. The junction had 5 bases not matched to a gene; V was cut back by 7 bases and J by 5 bases. The CDR3 has 13 amino acids. The chain's CDR3 is CASTRGENNEQFF. The CDR3 region has the DNA TGTGCCAGCACCCGGGGGGAAAACAATGAGCAGTTCTTC.

This clone turned up a few times. V gene TRBV11-1 combines with J gene TRBJ1-2; possibly TRBD1 for D (6 bases). The CDR3 extends over 14 amino acids. Deletions cut 5 bases from V and 8 bases from J, with 18 bases between. Germline V lookup: CDR1 SGHAT, CDR2 FQDESV (reference sequence). CDR3 amino acids: CASSRTPSGGGYTF. The CDR3, as DNA: TGTGCCAGCAGCCGGACTCCGTCGGGGGGCGGCTACACCTTC.

V usage is TRBV15 and J usage is TRBJ1-2, with D possibly being TRBD1 (6 bases). V was cut by 1 base and J by 3 bases, with 12 bases left in between. Germline V gene data show CDR1 as LNHNV and CDR2 as YYDKDF (reference sequence). The CDR3 totals 15 residues. The CDR3 spells CATSRGEGEDYGYTF. The CDR3 region has the DNA TGTGCCACCAGCAGAGGCGAGGGGGAGGACTATGGCTACACCTTC. The full variable domain, completed using reference TRBV15 and TRBJ1-2, is DAMVIQNPRYQVTQFGKPVTLSCSQTLNHNVMYWYQQKSSQAPKLLFHYYDKDFNNEADTPDNFQSRRPNTSFCFLDIRSPGLGDTAMYLCATSRGEGEDYGYTFGSGTRLTVV.

The chain combines TRBV27 with TRBJ1-5; TRBD1 agrees at 8 bases. The ends lost 4 bases at V and 7 bases at J; junction bases unmatched: 3. The germline gives CDR1 MNHEY, CDR2 SMNVEV (reference sequence). The CDR3 sequence is 13 residues long. CDR3 protein: CASSSAGGQPQHF. The CDR3 nucleotides are TGTGCCAGCAGTTCGGCAGGGGGCCAGCCCCAGCATTTT.

V and J are TRBV28 and TRBJ1-2; TRBD1 matches 7 bases. Germline CDR1 and CDR2: MDHEN and SYDVKM. The trim removed 5 bases at V and 8 bases at J, leaving 20 bases unmatched. The CDR3 is 17 amino acids. Written as DNA, the CDR3 is TGTGCCAGCAGTAATGGGCCGACAGGGCTCACGGCGAAGGGCTACACCTTC. This gives the protein CASSNGPTGLTAKGYTF.

This chain joins TRBV18 and TRBJ1-2; the D is unclear. There are 14 residues in the CDR3. The V end lost 2 bases, the J end lost 8 bases, and 15 bases lay between the germline ends. Germline V CDR1 and CDR2: KGHSH, LQKENI. CDR3 nucleotides: TGTGCCAGCTCACCAATGGCCCGTGATGGGGGCTACACCTTC. The encoded protein is CASSPMARDGGYTF.

The V gene is TRBV25-1, the J gene TRBJ2-7, with D unresolved. This CDR3 contains 14 residues. CDR1 MGHDK and CDR2 SYGVNS come from the germline V gene. V lost 0 bases, J lost 2 bases, and 8 bases lay in between. The CDR3 spells CASSEYETTYEQYF. Written as DNA, the CDR3 is TGTGCCAGCAGTGAATATGAGACCACCTACGAGCAGTACTTC.

This chain connects TRBV28 to TRBJ1-5; weak D call: TRBD1 (5 bases). This CDR3 has 13 amino acids. The V gene lost 8 bases and the J gene lost 4 bases, with 12 bases spanning the gap. Germline V gene lookup returns CDR1 MDHEN and CDR2 SYDVKM. CDR3 loop: CASGGGGNQPQHF. DNA of the CDR3: TGTGCCAGCGGGGGTGGAGGGAATCAGCCCCAGCATTTT.

The J gene is TRBJ2-1, the V gene TRBV6-5, with 7 bases aligning to TRBD1. CDR3 length: 12 amino acids. The trim removed 5 bases at V and 8 bases at J, leaving 3 bases unmatched. Germline CDR1 reads MNHEY; CDR2 reads SVGAGI. This CDR3 is CASSPQGDEQFF. The CDR3 bases are TGTGCCAGCAGTCCTCAGGGGGATGAGCAGTTCTTC.

This clone appeared a few times. This chain uses TRBV7-8 with TRBJ1-1, with D uncertain. Trimming cost V 0 bases and J 7 bases, with 12 bases left between them. The CDR3 has 14 amino acids. The germline gives CDR1 SGHVS, CDR2 FQNEAQ. CDR3 residues: CASSLALGYDEAFF. The CDR3, as DNA: TGTGCCAGCAGCTTAGCTTTAGGGTATGATGAAGCTTTCTTT.

Only one count was recorded for this clone. The V and J genes are TRBV27 and TRBJ2-7, with 7 bases matching TRBD2. The CDR3 runs 13 residues. In germline, CDR1 is MNHEY, CDR2 SMNVEV (reference sequence). The V gene end was trimmed by 6 bases and the J gene end by 4 bases; junction bases not matched to a gene: 6. The CDR3 loop is CASRARGVYEQYF. CDR3 DNA: TGTGCCAGCAGGGCCCGGGGGGTTTACGAGCAGTACTTC.